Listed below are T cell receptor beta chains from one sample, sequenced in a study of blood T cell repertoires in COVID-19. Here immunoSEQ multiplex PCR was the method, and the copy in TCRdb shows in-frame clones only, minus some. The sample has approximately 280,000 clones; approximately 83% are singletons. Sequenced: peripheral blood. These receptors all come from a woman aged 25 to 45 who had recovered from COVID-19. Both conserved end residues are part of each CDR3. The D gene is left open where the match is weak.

CASSVAGQGSTGELFF,TGTGCCAGCAGCGTAGCGGGACAGGGATCCACCGGGGAGCTGTTTTTT,TRBD1,TRBV9,TRBJ2-2
CASTTGVSGYTF,TGTGCCAGCACTACAGGGGTAAGCGGCTACACCTTC,TRBD1,TRBV28,TRBJ1-2
CASRYWDRPYEQYF,TGTGCCAGCAGATATTGGGACAGGCCATACGAGCAGTACTTC,TRBD1,TRBV5-6,TRBJ2-7
CASSLGGTAFGEQYF,TGTGCCAGCAGCTTAGGGGGGACAGCCTTTGGTGAGCAGTACTTC,TRBD1,TRBV11-2,TRBJ2-7
CASSQDRDQPQHF,TGTGCCAGCAGCCAAGACCGAGATCAGCCCCAGCATTTT,-,TRBV3-1/TRBV3-2,TRBJ1-5
CASSREQGTLEQYF,TGTGCCAGCTCACGGGAACAGGGGACCCTCGAGCAGTACTTC,TRBD1,TRBV18,TRBJ2-7
CASSIVFPGGAGTDTQYF,TGTGCCAGTAGTATCGTATTTCCCGGGGGGGCTGGCACAGATACGCAGTATTTT,TRBD2,TRBV19,TRBJ2-3
CASSQVTGNSGANVLTF,TGTGCCAGCAGCCAAGTCACAGGGAACTCTGGGGCCAACGTCCTGACTTTC,-,TRBV3-1/TRBV3-2,TRBJ2-6
CASSQDLQGPNSPLHF,TGCGCCAGCAGCCAAGACCTACAGGGACCCAATTCACCCCTCCACTTT,-,TRBV4-3,TRBJ1-6
CATALGQNTGELFF,TGTGCCACAGCCCTGGGACAAAACACCGGGGAGCTGTTTTTT,-,TRBV2,TRBJ2-2
CASLEQTTDTQYF,TGTGCCAGCCTCGAACAGACCACAGATACGCAGTATTTT,-,TRBV2,TRBJ2-3
CASSVVRNTEAFF,TGTGCCAGCAGCGTAGTCCGGAACACTGAAGCTTTCTTT,-,TRBV9,TRBJ1-1
CASTRGSGNTIYF,TGTGCCAGCACCCGAGGCTCTGGAAACACCATATATTTT,-,TRBV12-3/TRBV12-4,TRBJ1-3
CAISEGGGERDEQFF,TGTGCCATCAGTGAAGGGGGGGGAGAAAGGGATGAGCAGTTCTTC,-,TRBV10-3,TRBJ2-1